These T cell receptor beta chains were read from a single sample in a study of cytomegalovirus exposure and HLA in healthy donors. Measured with immunoSEQ multiplex PCR; TCRdb has only the in-frame clones, and not every one. The sample contains roughly 90,000 clones, 70% to 85% of which appear only once. Sequencing input: PBMCs. These receptors were collected from a man aged 18 to 35 in good health and CMV-seronegative. Each CDR3 is given with its conserved first and last residue. Each record gives: D gene, V gene, J gene, clone size, CDR3 DNA, CDR3 protein. The D gene is left open where the match is weak. Clone size is given for some rows only: seen once, a few or many times, or a class if the clone is expanded.

>TRBD1|TRBV28|TRBJ1-6|.
TGTGCCAGCAGTCTGACAGGGGATAATTCACCCCTCCACTTT
CASSLTGDNSPLHF
>TRBD1|TRBV27|TRBJ1-1|.
TGTGCCAGCAGTTCAGGGACAGGGGATTGGGCTGAAGCTTTCTTT
CASSSGTGDWAEAFF
>TRBD2|TRBV6-4|TRBJ2-1|.
TGTGCCAGCAGTGACTCAGGGCGGGAGGGGGTCAATGAGCAGTTCTTC
CASSDSGREGVNEQFF
>TRBD1|TRBV6-5|TRBJ2-7|.
TGTGCCAGCAGTACGACAGGGGCGACCTACGAGCAGTACTTC
CASSTTGATYEQYF
>TRBD2|TRBV4-1|TRBJ2-1|.
TGCGCCAGCAGCCAAGAAAAAATGCTAGCGGGAGCAGATGAGCAGTTCTTC
CASSQEKMLAGADEQFF
>TRBD2|TRBV6-6|TRBJ2-1|.
TGTGCCAGCAGTTACTCCGCTAGCGGGGCCGCGGGGGAGCAGTTCTTC
CASSYSASGAAGEQFF
>TRBD1|TRBV28|TRBJ1-3|.
TGTGCCAGCGGCAGGGGGCGTTCTGGAAACACCATATATTTT
CASGRGRSGNTIYF
>.|TRBV28|TRBJ2-1|.
TGTGCCAGCAGTGGAGGCGTACACAATGAGCAGTTCTTC
CASSGGVHNEQFF
>TRBD2|TRBV29-1|TRBJ2-7|.
TGCAGCGTTGAAGACCCGGGACTAGGGGTCGAGCAGTACTTC
CSVEDPGLGVEQYF
>.|TRBV7-2|TRBJ2-7|few
TGTGCCAGCAGCGCGGGACTGGGGAAAAACGAGCAGTACTTC
CASSAGLGKNEQYF
>TRBD1|TRBV18|TRBJ2-7|.
TGTGCCAGCTCACTGGGGGACAGCCTTACCTACGAGCAGTACTTC
CASSLGDSLTYEQYF
>.|TRBV30|TRBJ2-7|.
TGTGCCTGGGCCGGGGGAAGGCCCTACGAGCAGTACTTC
CAWAGGRPYEQYF
>TRBD1|TRBV11-2|TRBJ2-7|.
TGTGCCACCGAAGGAATGCACAGGGGTGCGCACGAGCAGTACTTC
CATEGMHRGAHEQYF
>.|TRBV28|TRBJ1-2|.
TGTGCCAGCCAAGCCTCAGGGGCCAACTATGGCTACACCTTC
CASQASGANYGYTF
>TRBD2|TRBV2|TRBJ2-1|once
TGTGCCAGCAGGGGCGGGAGGGCTGGGTATGAGCAGTTCTTC
CASRGGRAGYEQFF
>TRBD1|TRBV27|TRBJ1-2|few
TGTGCCAGCAGTTCCGGGACAGGGTGGTATGGCTACACCTTC
CASSSGTGWYGYTF
>.|TRBV10-3|TRBJ1-3|.
TGTGCCGTCCTAGGGAGGGAAGGGTTCCGACACACCATATATTTT
CAVLGREGFRHTIYF
>TRBD1|TRBV27|TRBJ2-5|few
TGTGCCAGCAGTCCGATCTTCGGACAGGGGCAAGAGACCCAGTACTTC
CASSPIFGQGQETQYF
>.|TRBV7-7|TRBJ2-2|.
TGTGCTAGCAGCTCCCTAGCAGCAACCGGGGAGCTGTTTTTT
CASSSLAATGELFF
>TRBD1|TRBV7-7|TRBJ2-1|.
TGTGCTAGCAGCTCGGACAGGGGGGATGAGCAGTTCTTC
CASSSDRGDEQFF
>.|TRBV5-1|TRBJ1-1|.
TGCGCCAGCAGCTTAGAGAGAAACACTGAAGCTTTCTTT
CASSLERNTEAFF
>TRBD2|TRBV9|TRBJ2-3|once
TGTGCCAGCAGGGGGGCGCTAGCGGGAGGCACAGATACGCAGTATTTT
CASRGALAGGTDTQYF
>TRBD2|TRBV6-1|TRBJ2-3|once
TGTGCCAGCAGTGAAGGGGTATGGTCTAGCGGGATTGAAGATACGCAGTATTTT
CASSEGVWSSGIEDTQYF
>.|TRBV2|TRBJ2-7|.
TGTGCCAGCAGCAGACTTACCTACGAGCAGTACTTC
CASSRLTYEQYF
>.|TRBV10-1|TRBJ2-7|.
TGCGCCAGCGCCACCGGCGGCGCTAGCGACGAGCAGTACTTC
CASATGGASDEQYF
>.|TRBV9|TRBJ1-6|.
TGTGCCAGCAGCCCCAACGCCGGGGGGAATTCACCCCTCCACTTT
CASSPNAGGNSPLHF
>TRBD1|TRBV5-8|TRBJ1-5|few
TGTGCCAGCAGCTTTACAGGGGGAACTATTCAGCCCCAGCATTTT
CASSFTGGTIQPQHF
>TRBD1|TRBV15|TRBJ1-1|.
TGTGCCACCAGCTTGACAGGGAGGAACACTGAAGCTTTCTTT
CATSLTGRNTEAFF
>TRBD1|TRBV18|TRBJ1-4|.
TGTGCCAGCTCAAACGGACAGGGGGCGGCTGAAAAACTGTTTTTT
CASSNGQGAAEKLFF
>TRBD1|TRBV11-3|TRBJ1-2|few
TGTGCCAGCAGACTAACCGAGACAGGGAAAAACAGCTATGGCTACACCTTC
CASRLTETGKNSYGYTF
>.|TRBV19|TRBJ2-1|.
TGTGCCAGTAGTAGTGCGGGAAATGCCTACAATGAGCAGTTCTTC
CASSSAGNAYNEQFF
>.|TRBV30|TRBJ1-2|.
TGTGCCTGGATAGGACAGTGGCTCGAAGGCTACACCTTC
CAWIGQWLEGYTF
>TRBD2|TRBV14|TRBJ2-1|.
TGTGCCAGCAGCCTCTGGACTAGCGGGAGTAATGAGCAGTTCTTC
CASSLWTSGSNEQFF
>TRBD2|TRBV30|TRBJ2-1|.
TGTGCCTGGGGGACTAGCGGGGGGTGGAATGAGCAGTTCTTC
CAWGTSGGWNEQFF
>.|TRBV5-1|TRBJ2-5|.
TGCGCCAGCAGCTTAAGCGGCAACCAAGAGACCCAGTACTTC
CASSLSGNQETQYF
>.|TRBV13|TRBJ1-1|.
TGTGCCAGCCGGGGATATACTAGGGCTTTGAACACTGAAGCTTTCTTT
CASRGYTRALNTEAFF
>.|TRBV30|TRBJ1-3|.
TGTGCCTGCGCTACTGGAAACACCATATATTTT
CACATGNTIYF
>TRBD1|TRBV14|TRBJ1-2|.
TGTGCCAGCAGCCAGACGGGACAGGCAGGCTATGGCTACACCTTC
CASSQTGQAGYGYTF
>TRBD1|TRBV11-2|TRBJ1-5|once
TGTGCCAGCAGCCCGCGGACAGGAAGCCAGCATTTT
CASSPRTGSQHF
>.|TRBV19|TRBJ1-1|.
TGTGCCAGTAAGGCCCGGGGGAACACTGAAGCTTTCTTT
CASKARGNTEAFF
>.|TRBV4-3|TRBJ2-7|.
TGCGCCAGCAGCCAAGACTCTAGCTCCTACGAGCAGTACTTC
CASSQDSSSYEQYF
>.|TRBV30|TRBJ2-7|.
TGTGCCTGGAGTGCACAGGACGTCCACGAGCAGTACTTC
CAWSAQDVHEQYF
>TRBD1|TRBV30|TRBJ1-6|.
TGTGCCTGGAGTAACAGGGGGCGGACGTTTTCACCCCTCCACTTT
CAWSNRGRTFSPLHF
>TRBD2|TRBV18|TRBJ2-1|.
TGTGCCAGCTCACCATTTCAAGGGGCGGGAGGGAGCTCCTACAATGAGCAGTTCTTC
CASSPFQGAGGSSYNEQFF
>TRBD2|TRBV5-1|TRBJ2-1|.
TGCGCCAGCAGCTTCCCTAGCGGGAGCCACAATGAGCAGTTCTTC
CASSFPSGSHNEQFF
>.|TRBV27|TRBJ1-2|few
TGTGCCAGCAGTCCAACTCCGTTCGGGGGCTATGGCTACACCTTC
CASSPTPFGGYGYTF